This T cell receptor beta chain was recovered during a study of blood T cell repertoires in COVID-19. The Seattle site enrolled patients during active infection and followed them longitudinally. V lost 2 bases, J lost 5 bases, and 9 bases lay in between. CDR1 and CDR2 (germline): LGHNT, FRNRAP. The CDR3 extends over 13 amino acids. TCRdb keeps only in-frame clones here, not all; method: immunoSEQ multiplex PCR. The data show under 200,000 clones, with roughly 84% seen just once and under 7% held by the top ten. The rearrangement links TRBV12-5 to TRBJ2-5, with D hard to call. What was sequenced was peripheral blood. The receptor comes from a woman between 50 and 59 years old with COVID-19, enrolled during active disease. DNA of the CDR3: TGTGCTAGTGGTTTGCCAAGCCCTGAGACCCAGTACTTC. Protein product: CASGLPSPETQYF.